The clone carrying this T cell receptor beta chain was seen once. The data were obtained in a study of cytomegalovirus exposure and HLA in healthy donors. Primers: 60 Vbeta forward and 13 Jbeta reverse. Original handling: Roughly 10 million shared chains were among around 80 million unique TCR beta chains counted in a later analysis. TCRdb's copy holds only in-frame clones and misses some; the assay was immunoSEQ multiplex PCR. That table furnishes V, J and clone size, whereas the DNA furnished D and trimming. This sample yields under 300,000 clones, of which approximately 91% are seen a single time; 1.5% to 2% belongs to the top ten. Germline V gives CDR1 MDHEN, CDR2 SYDVKM. CDR3 length equals 16 residues. V lost 2 bases to trimming and J lost 0 bases, with 11 bases between them.

Input material: PBMCs. V and J are TRBV28 and TRBJ1-5, with D possibly matching TRBD1 (5 bases). This sequence was found in a girl aged 2 to 10 in good health and CMV-seronegative. The CDR3 here is CASSLRREDSNQPQHF. The CDR3 region has the DNA TGTGCCAGCAGTTTACGCAGGGAAGATAGCAATCAGCCCCAGCATTTT.